This paragraph reports one T cell receptor (beta chain). Its specificity is not known. Profiled with immunoSEQ multiplex PCR; TCRdb holds only in-frame clones, not every one. The data contain around 33,000 clones, roughly 92% of them singletons. The data originate from a study of T cells in tuberculosis. The study's findings and limits: Active tuberculosis patients had shorter CDR3-alpha; the beta difference was nonsignificant. Active tuberculosis cases were adults; controls were adolescents.

Each donor contributed around 100,000 T cells on average, unsorted. Germline lookup yields CDR1 LNHDA and CDR2 SQIVND (reference sequence). Trimming stripped 8 bases from V and 10 bases from J, with 5 bases between. The CDR3 contains 8 residues. The rearrangement uses TRBV19 and TRBJ1-1; unclear D gene. Sample: PBMCs. This TCR came from a donor between 10 and 29 years old with latent tuberculosis or without tuberculosis infection. Some clones in this sample may be carry-over from other donors' samples. CDR3 in DNA: TGTGCCAGTGGAGGAGCTTTCTTT. Translation gives CASGGAFF.